The 17 T cell receptor beta chains below come from one sample, sequenced in a study of OX40 agonist ivuxolimab in advanced cancers. TCRdb's table, derived via immunoSEQ multiplex PCR, lists solely in-frame clones and lacks some. This table has about 58,000 clones, about 89% appearing once. The specimen comprised CD4+ or CD8+ T cells sorted from blood, sampled in a trial of the OX40 agonist ivuxolimab. Receptor source: an adult with an advanced solid tumor such as melanoma, head and neck, liver or kidney cancer.

The chain has TRBV7-9 and TRBJ2-7; D gene uncertain. Germline assignment: CDR1 SEHNR and CDR2 FQNEAQ (reference sequence). The CDR3 runs 14 residues. V gave up 4 bases and J gave up 4 bases, with 14 bases separating them. The CDR3 region is CASSSPGRAYEQYV. The DNA for the CDR3 is TGTGCCAGCAGCTCCCCCGGACGGGCTTACGAGCAGTACGTC.

The genes are TRBV19 and TRBJ2-4; D possibly corresponds to TRBD1 (6 bases). The CDR3 loop spans 20 amino acids. CDR1 is LNHDA and CDR2 is SQIVND in the germline V gene (reference sequence). Deletions cut 3 bases from V and 0 bases from J, with 24 bases between. CDR3 residues: CASSMLGAAKLSLAKNIQYF. DNA for the CDR3: TGTGCCAGTAGTATGTTGGGGGCAGCAAAATTGTCGTTAGCCAAAAACATTCAGTACTTC.

This rearrangement joins TRBV10-1 to TRBJ2-1; D gene uncertain. Trimming pared 0 bases from V and 4 bases from J, leaving 7 bases between. The CDR3 runs 14 residues. CDR1 is WNHNN and CDR2 is SYGVQD in the germline V gene (reference sequence). The CDR3 DNA follows: TGCGCCAGCAGTGAGTCGATAGCATACAATGAGCAGTTCTTC. Protein: CASSESIAYNEQFF.

This rearrangement joins TRBV28 to TRBJ2-1; D possibly corresponds to TRBD2 (6 bases). This CDR3 has 15 residues. V was cut by 7 bases and J by 4 bases, with 17 bases left in between. The V gene's germline CDR1 is MDHEN and CDR2 SYDVKM. The DNA for the CDR3 is TGTGCCAGCACCCTAAGGAGGGCGGGATACAATGAGCAGTTCTTC. This gives the protein CASTLRRAGYNEQFF.

V is TRBV4-3 and J is TRBJ1-2; no firm D call. CDR3 length: 14 residues. Germline V gene lookup returns CDR1 LGHNA and CDR2 YSLEER. With 0 bases removed from V and 6 bases from J, the gap between germline ends came to 11 bases. The CDR3 loop reads CASSQDWGDHGYTF. For the CDR3, the DNA is TGCGCCAGCAGCCAAGACTGGGGTGACCATGGCTACACCTTC.

This chain connects TRBV2 to TRBJ1-1; the D is unclear. The CDR3 covers 11 residues. CDR1 and CDR2 (germline): SNHLY, FYNNEI. V lost 5 bases and J 7 bases, leaving 8 bases between the germline ends. CDR3 loop: CASSHGREAFF. CDR3 nucleotide sequence: TGTGCCAGCAGTCACGGTCGTGAAGCTTTCTTT.

The chain uses TRBV2 and TRBJ2-5; weak D call: TRBD1 (6 bases). Near its end, the DNA agrees better with TRBJ2-7, so the J call may be wrong. This CDR3 is built from 14 residues. Germline loops: CDR1 SNHLY, CDR2 FYNNEI. The CDR3 region is CASSRGLGRYEQYF. The CDR3 bases are TGTGCCAGCAGTAGGGGGTTAGGACGCTACGAGCAGTACTTC.

For the CDR3, the DNA is TGTGCCAGCAGCTTAGATAAGGAAGTAGCGGGGTACAATGAGCAGTTCTTC. This codes for CASSLDKEVAGYNEQFF. This sequence joins TRBV11-2 and TRBJ2-1; 8 nucleotides agree with TRBD2. Trimming took 0 bases from V and 4 from J; bases not matched to a gene: 8. Germline CDR1 and CDR2: SGHAT and FQNNGV. This CDR3 has 17 amino acids.

The gene calls are TRBV27 and TRBJ2-7; D is unresolved. This CDR3 is 13 amino acids long. Germline V CDR1 and CDR2: MNHEY, SMNVEV (reference sequence). V was pared by 3 bases and J by 4 bases, with 10 bases between. The CDR3 protein is CASSFSARYEQYF. The CDR3 coding sequence is TGTGCCAGCAGTTTTTCCGCCCGTTACGAGCAGTACTTC.

The chain recombines TRBV6-5 with TRBJ1-4, with 8 nucleotides matching TRBD1. The ends lost 4 bases at V and 6 bases at J; junction bases unmatched: 7. Germline V CDR1 and CDR2: MNHEY, SVGAGI. The CDR3 has 15 amino acids. The CDR3 region is CASSSSDRVHEKLFF. CDR3 sequence (DNA): TGTGCCAGCAGTTCCTCGGACAGGGTCCATGAAAAACTGTTTTTT.

This chain uses TRBV6-5 with TRBJ2-7; 12 bases agree with TRBD1. The germline V gene encodes CDR1 MNHEY and CDR2 SVGAGI. V gave up 5 bases and J gave up 5 bases; unmatched junction bases: 4. The CDR3 loop spans 14 amino acids. DNA of the CDR3: TGTGCCAGCAGTCAAGGGACAGGGGGCCACGAGCAGTACTTC. This translates into CASSQGTGGHEQYF.

The chain is built from TRBV6-5 and TRBJ1-2; D gene uncertain. Trimming removed 10 bases from V and 4 bases from J, with 13 bases in between. Germline values: CDR1 MNHEY, CDR2 SVGAGI. CDR3 length: 12 residues. This chain's CDR3 is CAIREPVYGYTF. CDR3 DNA: TGTGCCATCCGCGAACCAGTCTATGGCTACACCTTC.

This chain joins TRBV27 and TRBJ2-4; D is undetermined. Trimming took 3 bases from V and 2 from J, leaving 8 bases between them. CDR3 size: 14 residues. From germline, CDR1 is MNHEY and CDR2 SMNVEV (reference sequence). The chain's CDR3 is CASSLRSTKNIQYF. The CDR3 DNA is TGTGCCAGCAGTTTGAGGAGCACCAAAAACATTCAGTACTTC.

The chain has TRBV10-3 and TRBJ2-7, with 12 positions matching TRBD2. The CDR3 is 15 amino acids. J gave up 2 bases and V 8 bases, and 7 bases lay outside the gene matches. The germline gives CDR1 ENHRY, CDR2 SYGVKD. CDR3 in DNA: TGTGCCATCCGTTATCTAGCGGGAGGGACCTACGAGCAGTACTTC. It yields the protein CAIRYLAGGTYEQYF.

CDR3 amino acids: CASSHDRGSYEQYF. In nucleotides, the CDR3 is TGCGCCAGCAGCCATGACAGGGGTTCCTACGAGCAGTACTTC. V is TRBV4-1 and J is TRBJ2-7; TRBD1 agrees at 8 bases. Germline V lookup: CDR1 MGHRA, CDR2 YSYEKL. J lost 1 base, V lost 3 bases, and 2 bases had no gene match. The CDR3 runs 14 residues.

The chain is built from TRBV19 and TRBJ2-3; D unclear. The CDR3 spans 13 residues. Germline CDR1 and CDR2: LNHDA and SQIVND (reference sequence). Trimming took off 2 bases at V and 1 base at J, with 4 bases between the two ends. The CDR3 reads CASSIRGTDTQYF. In DNA, the CDR3 is TGTGCCAGTAGTATACGGGGCACAGATACGCAGTATTTT. The variable domain in full, with the rest retrieved from reference TRBV19 and TRBJ2-3, is DGGITQSPKYLFRKEGQNVTLSCEQNLNHDAMYWYRQDPGQGLRLIYYSQIVNDFQKGDIAEGYSVSREKKESFPLTVTSAQKNPTAFYLCASSIRGTDTQYFGPGTRLTVL.

This clone was recorded once. V gene TRBV14 combines with J gene TRBJ1-2; D is possibly TRBD1 (6 bases). Germline lookup yields CDR1 SGHDN and CDR2 FVKESK. The CDR3 spans 14 residues. V was clipped by 1 base and J by 4 bases, with 10 bases between them. The CDR3 DNA follows: TGTGCCAGCAGCCAAGGGGGGCATAGCTATGGCTACACCTTC. This gives the protein CASSQGGHSYGYTF. Drawing the rest from reference TRBV14 and TRBJ1-2, the complete variable domain is EAGVTQFPSHSVIEKGQTVTLRCDPISGHDNLYWYRRVMGKEIKFLLHFVKESKQDESGMPNNRFLAERTGGTYSTLKVQPAELEDSGVYFCASSQGGHSYGYTFGSGTRLTVV.